This T cell receptor (beta chain) was retrieved from a study of blood T cell repertoires in COVID-19. Here immunoSEQ multiplex PCR was the method, and the copy in TCRdb shows in-frame clones only, minus some. The sample shows about 360,000 clones, around nine tenths of them seen only once. The sequenced sample was peripheral blood. This TCR was recovered from a human donor in a cohort sampled during active COVID-19.

DNA for the CDR3: TGCAGCGCCAACCCGGACAGGGCTGGAAACACCATATATTTT. Its protein is CSANPDRAGNTIYF. This chain connects TRBV29-1 to TRBJ1-3; 8 bases fit TRBD1. Germline CDR1 and CDR2: SQVTM and ANQGSEA. J gave up 2 bases and V 7 bases, and 7 bases lay outside the gene matches. The CDR3 length is 14 residues.